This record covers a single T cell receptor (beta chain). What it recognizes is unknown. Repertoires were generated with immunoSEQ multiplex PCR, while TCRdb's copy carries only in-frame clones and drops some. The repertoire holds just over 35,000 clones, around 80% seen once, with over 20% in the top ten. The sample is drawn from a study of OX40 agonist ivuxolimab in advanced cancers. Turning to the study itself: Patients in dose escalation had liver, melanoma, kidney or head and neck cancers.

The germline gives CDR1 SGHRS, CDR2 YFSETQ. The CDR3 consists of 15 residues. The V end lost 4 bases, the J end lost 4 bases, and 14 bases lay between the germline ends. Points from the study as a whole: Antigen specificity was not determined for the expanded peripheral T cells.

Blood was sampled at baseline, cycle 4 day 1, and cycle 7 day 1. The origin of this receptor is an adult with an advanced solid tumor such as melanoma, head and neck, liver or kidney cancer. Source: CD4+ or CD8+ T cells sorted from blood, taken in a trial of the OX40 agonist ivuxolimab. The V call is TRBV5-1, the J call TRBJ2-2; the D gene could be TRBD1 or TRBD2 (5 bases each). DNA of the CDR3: TGCGCCAGCAGCCCTGACAGTCTAGCCACCGGGGAGCTGTTTTTT. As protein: CASSPDSLATGELFF. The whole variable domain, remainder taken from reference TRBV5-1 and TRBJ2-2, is KAGVTQTPRYLIKTRGQQVTLSCSPISGHRSVSWYQQTPGQGLQFLFEYFSETQRNKGNFPGRFSGRQFSNSRSEMNVSTLELGDSALYLCASSPDSLATGELFFGEGSRLTVL.